This T cell receptor (beta chain) was retrieved from a study of cytomegalovirus exposure and HLA in healthy donors. Comments on this clone: Antigen: not known.

Both 60 Vbeta primers and 13 Jbeta primers went into the PCR. The assay was immunoSEQ multiplex PCR, and TCRdb's table has in-frame clones only and misses some. The table lists 150,000 or so clones. This CDR3 is built from 16 residues. V trimming: 4 bases; J trimming: 5 bases; junction bases outside the gene matches: 6. Germline V gene sequence: CDR1 KGHSH, CDR2 LQKENI. Broader study findings: The dataset shows that most TCR sequences were rare, while some public TCRs occurred in many donors.

V is TRBV18 and J is TRBJ2-4; 12 nucleotides agree with TRBD1. What was sequenced was PBMCs. The TCR was taken from a woman in her forties or fifties in good health and CMV-seronegative. The CDR3 protein is CASSLGTGGVQNIQYF. CDR3 bases: TGTGCCAGCTCACTTGGGACAGGGGGCGTTCAAAACATTCAGTACTTC.